This is a list of T cell receptor beta chains from one sample in a study of cytomegalovirus exposure and HLA in healthy donors. Some clones are missing from TCRdb's copy, which holds only in-frame ones; the method was immunoSEQ multiplex PCR. In the table there are approximately 76,000 clones, around 80% of which are singletons. Sequenced material: PBMCs. The receptor set was obtained from a man in his thirties or forties in good health and CMV-seronegative. Both conserved end residues are part of each CDR3. A D gene is named only where the DNA matches it firmly. Not every row has a clone size; where given, it reads once, few, many or a size class.

j_call d_call v_call clone_size cdr3_nt cdr3_aa
TRBJ1-2 . TRBV4-3 . TGCGCCAGCAGCCAAGAGGGGACATATGGCTACACCTTC CASSQEGTYGYTF
TRBJ2-4 TRBD2 TRBV5-1 . TGCGCCAGCAGCTTGATAGCGGGAGCAAACATTCAGTACTTC CASSLIAGANIQYF
TRBJ2-7 TRBD1 TRBV7-2 . TGTGCCAGCAGCTCCGGGACAGGGCCTTACGAGCAGTACTTC CASSSGTGPYEQYF
TRBJ2-1 TRBD1 TRBV4-2 . TGTGCCAGCAGCCCGGGACAGGGGCCATACAATGAGCAGTTCTTC CASSPGQGPYNEQFF
TRBJ1-5 TRBD1 TRBV5-6 . TGTGCCAGCGGTGAACAGGGGACTCAGCCCCAGCATTTT CASGEQGTQPQHF
TRBJ2-4 TRBD2 TRBV7-9 . TGTGCCAGCAGCAGGGGACTAGACAACATTCAGTACTTC CASSRGLDNIQYF
TRBJ1-2 TRBD1 TRBV19 . TGTGCCTCCCGGCGGACAGGGAAGCTACTATTAACTTTGAACTATGGCTACACCTTC CASRRTGKLLLTLNYGYTF
TRBJ2-7 . TRBV5-1 . TGCGCCAGCAGCTTGGACACCCGGGACTACGAGCAGTACTTC CASSLDTRDYEQYF
TRBJ2-3 TRBD2 TRBV4-3 . TGCGCCAGCAGCCAAGATCGGGGGAGGGGTAGAGGGGCTAGCACAGATACGCAGTATTTT CASSQDRGRGRGASTDTQYF
TRBJ2-2 . TRBV9 . TGTGCCAGCACCCCGGAGGGTCAGACCGGGGAGCTGTTTTTT CASTPEGQTGELFF
TRBJ2-7 . TRBV25-1 . TGTGCCACAGACAGGGACTCCTCCCCATACGAGCAGTACTTC CATDRDSSPYEQYF
TRBJ2-4 TRBD1 TRBV2 . TGTGCCAGCAGTTACAGGGGATTGGGGGACATTCAGTACTTC CASSYRGLGDIQYF
TRBJ2-7 TRBD2 TRBV10-3 . TGTGCCATCAGTGAAGGCGAAAAGCGGGGGTCCTACGAGCAGTACTTC CAISEGEKRGSYEQYF
TRBJ1-5 TRBD1 TRBV6-6 . TGTGCCAGCAGTTACGGGGACAGCACATTTGGTCAGCCCCAGCATTTT CASSYGDSTFGQPQHF
TRBJ2-2 TRBD2 TRBV10-1 few TGCGCCAGCAGTCGACTAGCAGAAACCGGGGAGCTGTTTTTT CASSRLAETGELFF
TRBJ2-1 . TRBV18 once TGTGCCAGCTCACCACAGGCGGACAATGAGCAGTTCTTC CASSPQADNEQFF
TRBJ2-2 . TRBV5-4 . TGTGCCGGCAGCTGGACAGCCGGGACCGGGGAGCTGTTTTTT CAGSWTAGTGELFF
TRBJ2-3 TRBD1 TRBV10-1 . TGCGCCAGCAGTCCAGGGGGCGCGGCAGATACGCAGTATTTT CASSPGGAADTQYF
TRBJ2-5 . TRBV29-1 . TGCAGCGTTGAAGACTCAGAGGGAGTATTGTGGCAAGAGACCCAGTACTTC CSVEDSEGVLWQETQYF